These T cell receptor beta chains were read from a single sample in a study of T cell responses to AZD1222 COVID-19 vaccine. This table comes from immunoSEQ multiplex PCR, and its TCRdb copy is limited to in-frame clones, with some not included. The repertoire includes about 120,000 clones, 80% to 90% of them detected once, and 6.5% to 7.5% sits in the top ten. Here the sequenced sample was peripheral blood, taken 28 days after the second AZD1222 dose. These receptors came from an adult who received the AZD1222 COVID-19 vaccine. The CDR3 runs from the conserved cysteine through the conserved F or W. The order of the fields is clone size, D gene, V gene, J gene, CDR3 DNA, CDR3 protein. The D gene is left open where the match is weak. Some rows mark clone size as missing; the rest say once, few, many or name a class of expanded clone.

>.|.|TRBV5-1|TRBJ1-3
TGCGCCAGCAGCCTGGCAGGGGATGGCTCCACCATATATTTT
CASSLAGDGSTIYF
>once|.|TRBV10-3|TRBJ2-3
TGTGCCATCAGTGAGTCGGTGGTAAGTCGGTCTAGCACAGATACGCAGTATTTT
CAISESVVSRSSTDTQYF
>.|.|TRBV19|TRBJ1-2
TGTGCCAGTAGAAAACCGGGACGGAACTATGGCTACACCTTC
CASRKPGRNYGYTF
>.|TRBD1|TRBV12-3/TRBV12-4|TRBJ1-3
TGTGCCAGCAGCCAGGGGGCGGGAAACACCATATATTTT
CASSQGAGNTIYF
>once|.|TRBV19|TRBJ1-2
TGTGCCAGTAGCCGTTTCTATGGCTACACCTTC
CASSRFYGYTF
>few|TRBD1|TRBV19|TRBJ1-2
TGTGCCAGTAGTATTTTGGACAGGAGGAGCGATGGCTACACCTTC
CASSILDRRSDGYTF
>.|TRBD1|TRBV6-2/TRBV6-3|TRBJ2-1
TGTGCCAGCAGCTCTCCGGGACAGGGGTGGAATGAGCAGTTCTTC
CASSSPGQGWNEQFF
>once|TRBD2|TRBV28|TRBJ2-1
TGTGCCAGCAGGAGCAGGGCGGGAGGTAACAATGAGCAGTTCTTC
CASRSRAGGNNEQFF
>once|TRBD2|TRBV7-2|TRBJ2-3
TGTGCCAGCAGCTTAGGCGGACTAGCGAGCACAGATACGCAGTATTTT
CASSLGGLASTDTQYF
>.|.|TRBV4-1|TRBJ2-1
TGCGCCAGCAGCCCCTCTCCTGGGGGACAACGCGGACCCTTTGAGCAGTTCTTC
CASSPSPGGQRGPFEQFF